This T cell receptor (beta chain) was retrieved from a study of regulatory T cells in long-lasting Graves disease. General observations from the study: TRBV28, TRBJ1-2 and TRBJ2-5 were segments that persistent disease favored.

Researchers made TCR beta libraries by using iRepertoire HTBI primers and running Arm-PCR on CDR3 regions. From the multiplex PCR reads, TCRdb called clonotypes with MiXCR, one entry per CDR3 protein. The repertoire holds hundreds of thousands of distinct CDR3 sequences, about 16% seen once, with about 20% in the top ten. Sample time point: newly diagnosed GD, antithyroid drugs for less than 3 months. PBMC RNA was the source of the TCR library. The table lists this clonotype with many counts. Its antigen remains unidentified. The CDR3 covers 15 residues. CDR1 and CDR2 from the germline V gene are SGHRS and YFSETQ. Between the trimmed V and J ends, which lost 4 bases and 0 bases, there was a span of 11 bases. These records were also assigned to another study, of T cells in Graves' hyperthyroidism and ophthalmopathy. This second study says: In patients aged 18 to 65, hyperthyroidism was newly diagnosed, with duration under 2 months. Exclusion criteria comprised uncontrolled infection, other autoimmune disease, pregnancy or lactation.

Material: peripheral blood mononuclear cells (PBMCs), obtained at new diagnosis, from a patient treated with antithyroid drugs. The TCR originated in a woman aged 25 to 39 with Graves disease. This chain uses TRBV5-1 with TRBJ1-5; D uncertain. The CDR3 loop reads CASSLFDPSNQPQHF. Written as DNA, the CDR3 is TGCGCCAGCAGCCTATTTGATCCTAGCAATCAGCCCCAGCATTTT. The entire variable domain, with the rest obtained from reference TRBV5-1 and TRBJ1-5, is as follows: KAGVTQTPRYLIKTRGQQVTLSCSPISGHRSVSWYQQTPGQGLQFLFEYFSETQRNKGNFPGRFSGRQFSNSRSEMNVSTLELGDSALYLCASSLFDPSNQPQHFGDGTRLSIL.